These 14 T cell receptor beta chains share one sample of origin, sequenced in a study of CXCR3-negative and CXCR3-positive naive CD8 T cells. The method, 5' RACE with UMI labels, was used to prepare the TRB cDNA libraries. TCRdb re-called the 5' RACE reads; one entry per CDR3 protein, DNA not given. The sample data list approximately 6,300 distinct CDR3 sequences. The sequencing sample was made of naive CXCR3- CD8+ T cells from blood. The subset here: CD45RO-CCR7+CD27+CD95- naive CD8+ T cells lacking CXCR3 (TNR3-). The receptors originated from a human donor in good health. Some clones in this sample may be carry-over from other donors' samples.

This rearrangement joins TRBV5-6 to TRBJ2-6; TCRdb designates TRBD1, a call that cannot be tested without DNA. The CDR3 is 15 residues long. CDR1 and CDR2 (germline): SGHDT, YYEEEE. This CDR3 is CASSLEGAGANVLTF.

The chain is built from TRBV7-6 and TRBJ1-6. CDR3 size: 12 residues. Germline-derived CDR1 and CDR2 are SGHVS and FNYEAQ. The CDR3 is CASSLINSPLHF.

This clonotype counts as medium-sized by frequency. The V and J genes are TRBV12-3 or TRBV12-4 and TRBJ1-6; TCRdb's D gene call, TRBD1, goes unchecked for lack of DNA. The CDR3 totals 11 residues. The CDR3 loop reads CASREGGALHF.

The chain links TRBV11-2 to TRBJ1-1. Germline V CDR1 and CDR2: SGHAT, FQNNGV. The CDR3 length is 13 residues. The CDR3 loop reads CASSLGTLSEAFF.

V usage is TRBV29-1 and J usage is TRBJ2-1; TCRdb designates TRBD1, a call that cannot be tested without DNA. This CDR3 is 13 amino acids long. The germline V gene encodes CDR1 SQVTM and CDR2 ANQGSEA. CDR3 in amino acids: CSGVGQGYNEQFF.

The CDR3 loop is CASSYLAGVDTGELFF. The V and J genes are TRBV7-2 and TRBJ2-2; TCRdb's assignment of TRBD2 cannot be checked, as there is no DNA. There are 16 residues in the CDR3. Germline V CDR1 and CDR2: SGHTA, FQGNSA.

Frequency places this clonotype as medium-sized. The chain's CDR3 is CSSGPGAGTEAFF. V usage is TRBV29-1 and J usage is TRBJ1-1; TCRdb selects TRBD1, and the lack of DNA leaves this call unchecked. Germline values: CDR1 SQVTM, CDR2 ANQGSEA. This CDR3 comprises 13 residues.

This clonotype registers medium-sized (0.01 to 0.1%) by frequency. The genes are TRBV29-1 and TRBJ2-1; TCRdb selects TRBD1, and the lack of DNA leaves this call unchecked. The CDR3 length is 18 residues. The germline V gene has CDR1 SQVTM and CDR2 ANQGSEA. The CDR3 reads CSVEATGGGWSSYNEQFF.

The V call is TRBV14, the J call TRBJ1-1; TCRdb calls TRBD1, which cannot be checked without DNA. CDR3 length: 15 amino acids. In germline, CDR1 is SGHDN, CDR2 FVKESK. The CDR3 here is CASSPRGGAWTEAFF.

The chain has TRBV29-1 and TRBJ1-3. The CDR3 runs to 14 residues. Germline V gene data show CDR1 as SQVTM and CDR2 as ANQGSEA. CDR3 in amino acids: CSATDVHSGNTIYF.

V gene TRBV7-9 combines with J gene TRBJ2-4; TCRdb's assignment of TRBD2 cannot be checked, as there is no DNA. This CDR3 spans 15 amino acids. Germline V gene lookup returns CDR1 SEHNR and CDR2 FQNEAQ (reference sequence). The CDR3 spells CASSLIAGAKNIQYF.

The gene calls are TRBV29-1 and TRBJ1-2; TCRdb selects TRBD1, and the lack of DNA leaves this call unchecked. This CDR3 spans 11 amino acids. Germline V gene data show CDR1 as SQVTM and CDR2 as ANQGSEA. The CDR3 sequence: CSVWTGEGYTF.

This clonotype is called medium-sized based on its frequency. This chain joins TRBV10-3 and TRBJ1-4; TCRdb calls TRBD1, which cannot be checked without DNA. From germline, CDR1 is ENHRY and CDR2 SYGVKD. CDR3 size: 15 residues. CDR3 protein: CAISAGDRAGEKLFF.

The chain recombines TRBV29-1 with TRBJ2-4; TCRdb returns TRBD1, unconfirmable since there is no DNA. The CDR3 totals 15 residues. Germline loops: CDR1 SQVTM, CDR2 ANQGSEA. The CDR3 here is CSVEDGAGSKNIQYF. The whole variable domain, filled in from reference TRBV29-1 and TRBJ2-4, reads SAVISQKPSRDICQRGTSLTIQCQVDSQVTMMFWYRQQPGQSLTLIATANQGSEATYESGFVIDKFPISRPNLTFSTLTVSNMSPEDSSIYLCSVEDGAGSKNIQYFGAGTRLSVL.